The 31 T cell receptor beta chains below all came from one sample that was sequenced in a study of blood T cells in healthy people across ages. A second 7 to 11 cycle PCR used barcoded and J-beta primers. MiXCR, applied by TCRdb to the 5' RACE reads, yields one record per CDR3 protein. There are over 750,000 distinct CDR3 sequences in the sample; more than 20% occur only once, and around 9.2% lies in the top ten. These data also formed part of another study, on T cells of mothers and their children.

Source material: blood. The origin of the receptors is a boy aged 5-17 years in good health.

This chain joins TRBV9 and TRBJ2-5, with a tentative D call TRBD2 (7 bases). The germline gives CDR1 SGDLS, CDR2 YYNGEE. With 3 bases removed from V and 1 base from J, the gap between germline ends came to 10 bases. The CDR3 totals 14 residues. CDR3 sequence: CASSGAGAQETQYF. DNA of the CDR3: TGTGCCAGCAGCGGGGCGGGGGCCCAAGAGACCCAGTACTTC.

Comments on this clonotype: The conserved final phenylalanine or tryptophan is absent from the CDR3, which likely points to a read error. The chain carries TRBV19 and TRBJ1-1; TRBD1 might be the D (6 bases). The CDR3 is made up of 15 amino acids. V lost 2 bases and J lost 3, with 13 bases in between. Germline V gene lookup returns CDR1 LNHDA and CDR2 SQIVND (reference sequence). CDR3 protein: CASSIIQGWDTEAFC. CDR3 DNA sequence: TGTGCCAGTAGTATAATACAGGGTTGGGACACTGAAGCTTTCTGT.

This clonotype was found a few times. This rearrangement joins TRBV11-3 to TRBJ2-5; tentative D call: TRBD1 (5 bases). V was trimmed by 5 bases and J by 3 bases, leaving 13 bases between them. CDR1 and CDR2 from the germline V gene are SGHNT and YENEEA. The length of the CDR3 is 14 residues. CDR3 sequence: CASSKRGREETQYF. In nucleotides, the CDR3 is TGTGCCAGCAGCAAAAGGGGCAGGGAAGAGACCCAGTACTTC.

The V and J genes are TRBV29-1 and TRBJ1-2; D possibly corresponds to TRBD1 (5 bases). V was trimmed by 1 base and J by 0 bases, leaving 18 bases between them. The germline gives CDR1 SQVTM, CDR2 ANQGSEA. This CDR3 region has 17 residues. The CDR3 loop reads CSVEGEDSRVSNYGYTF. The CDR3 DNA reads as TGCAGCGTTGAAGGGGAAGACAGCAGGGTGTCTAACTATGGCTACACCTTC.

This clonotype showed up just a few times. The rearrangement uses TRBV12-3 or TRBV12-4 and TRBJ2-1, with D maybe TRBD2 (5 bases). The V end lost 6 bases, the J end lost 6 bases, and 24 bases lay between the germline ends. The CDR3 length is 17 residues. Here the CDR3 DNA reads TGTGCCAGCAGGCGGGCCGTATCTGGGTTTATGGGCAATGAGCAGTTCTTC. Amino acids: CASRRAVSGFMGNEQFF.

Notes on this clonotype: The germline gene is not matched at one end of the junction; a read error may be the cause. The chain employs TRBV10-3 and TRBJ1-2; tentatively, D is TRBD1 (6 bases). Germline-derived CDR1 and CDR2 are ENHRY and SYGVKD. The CDR3 length is 13 residues. This chain's CDR3 is CAIAGERNYGYTF. CDR3 sequence (DNA): TGTGCCATTGCAGGGGAAAGGAACTATGGCTACACTTTC.

The chain uses TRBV29-1 and TRBJ2-1, with a weak D call TRBD2 (7 bases). Trimming took 4 bases from V and 4 from J, leaving 17 bases between them. The CDR3 length is 15 residues. Germline V gene lookup returns CDR1 SQVTM and CDR2 ANQGSEA. In DNA, the CDR3 is TGCAGCGTTGGCTACGGTGGGGGGGCTTACAATGAGCAGTTCTTC. Translating it yields CSVGYGGGAYNEQFF.

The gene calls are TRBV6-2 or TRBV6-3 and TRBJ2-1; perhaps TRBD2 as D (6 bases). The CDR3 sequence is 16 residues long. The V end was cut by 6 bases, the J end by 4 bases, with 19 bases between. Germline CDR1 and CDR2: MNHEY and SVGEGT. This chain's CDR3 is CASSPRDSLVYNEQFF. The CDR3, as DNA: TGTGCCAGCAGCCCCCGGGACTCATTAGTTTACAATGAGCAGTTCTTC.

This chain uses TRBV7-3 with TRBJ2-2; TRBD2 agrees at 8 bases. The CDR3 covers 15 residues. Germline loops: CDR1 SGHTA, CDR2 FQGTGA. Unmatched junction bases numbered 6, after V lost 5 bases and J lost 4 bases. In DNA form, the CDR3 reads TGTGCCAGCAGCATCACAGCGGGGGTCACCGGGGAGCTGTTTTTT. Translation gives CASSITAGVTGELFF.

This clonotype was observed a handful of times. V is TRBV7-9 and J is TRBJ2-1, with D possibly being TRBD1 or TRBD2 (5 bases each). V was shortened by 7 bases and J by 8 bases, with 12 bases between the two germline ends. The CDR3 sequence is 12 residues long. Germline-derived CDR1 and CDR2 are SEHNR and FQNEAQ (reference sequence). CDR3 bases: TGTGCCAGCATCCAAGTGGGGGATGAGCAGTTCTTC. Its protein product is CASIQVGDEQFF. Full variable domain (remainder filled in from reference TRBV7-9 and TRBJ2-1): DTGVSQNPRHKITKRGQNVTFRCDPISEHNRLYWYRQTLGQGPEFLTYFQNEAQLEKSRLLSDRFSAERPKGSFSTLEIQRTEQGDSAMYLCASIQVGDEQFFGPGTRLTVL.

In this sample, this clonotype turned up a few times. As DNA, the CDR3 is TGCGCCAGCAGCCCGCCGGGGACAGGGAGGGGAGAGACCCAGTACTTC. This encodes CASSPPGTGRGETQYF. This chain connects TRBV5-1 to TRBJ2-5, with 9 bases that match TRBD1. V trimming: 4 bases; J trimming: 4 bases; junction bases outside the gene matches: 11. The CDR3 runs to 16 residues. Germline CDR1 reads SGHRS; CDR2 reads YFSETQ.

This clonotype was counted only a few times. The rearrangement joins TRBV7-9 to TRBJ2-1, with 9 bases aligning to TRBD2. The CDR3 loop spans 16 amino acids. Looked up from germline, CDR1 is SEHNR and CDR2 is FQNEAQ (reference sequence). Trimming removed 7 bases from V and 7 bases from J; junction bases left unmatched: 14. CDR3 DNA: TGTGCCAGCAAGTGGTTGGACTTAGCGGGAGTGAATGAGCAGTTCTTC. It encodes CASKWLDLAGVNEQFF.

This clonotype was found a few times. The rearrangement joins TRBV3-1 to TRBJ1-4; D ambiguous. The CDR3 runs to 15 residues. Germline assignment: CDR1 LGHDT and CDR2 YNNKEL (reference sequence). The germline V and J ends were trimmed by 0 bases and 6 bases, with 11 bases remaining between them. CDR3 DNA sequence: TGTGCCAGCAGCCAAGACGGCGCTTGGGATGAAAAACTGTTTTTT. Protein sequence: CASSQDGAWDEKLFF.

This clonotype was picked up a small number of times. A much larger clone is a single base away; this may be a read error. The CDR3 DNA reads TGTGCCAGCAGCTTAGTCGGGACAGGGGCCTACGAGCAGTACTTC. Encoded protein: CASSLVGTGAYEQYF. The chain recombines TRBV11-3 with TRBJ2-7, with 10 bases aligning to TRBD1. The CDR3 is 15 residues long. J was trimmed by 2 bases and V by 1 base; bases with no gene match: 2. CDR1 and CDR2 from the germline V gene are SGHNT and YENEEA.

The V gene is TRBV4-2, the J gene TRBJ1-1, with 7 bases lining up with TRBD1. Germline values: CDR1 LGHNA, CDR2 YNFKEQ. Trimming at V came to 4 bases and at J to 4 bases, leaving 12 bases not matched to a gene. The CDR3 length is 16 residues. The CDR3 loop is CASSPTGTGEATEAFF. The CDR3 coding sequence is TGTGCCAGCAGCCCAACGGGTACAGGGGAGGCCACTGAAGCTTTCTTT.

The rearrangement joins TRBV19 to TRBJ1-2; D may be TRBD1 (5 bases). The V and J ends lost 7 bases and 0 bases respectively, with 18 bases between them. From germline, CDR1 is LNHDA and CDR2 SQIVND (reference sequence). This CDR3 contains 16 residues. The CDR3 DNA sequence: TGTGCCAGTACCTTTCCCCAGGGTCTAGCTAACTATGGCTACACCTTC. It encodes CASTFPQGLANYGYTF.

This clonotype occurred a few times. Relative to the germline gene, one junction end is altered; a read error may explain this. The CDR3 loop reads CASSFGDSEILFF. The CDR3 region has the DNA TGTGCCAGCAGCTTTGGAGACAGTGAAATACTGTTTTTT. The chain couples TRBV11-2 to TRBJ1-4, with D perhaps TRBD1 (5 bases). Per the germline V gene, CDR1 is SGHAT and CDR2 is FQNNGV. The CDR3 extends over 13 amino acids.

The V call is TRBV18, the J call TRBJ2-5, with D uncertain. There are 14 residues in the CDR3. The V end was cut by 0 bases, the J end by 3 bases, with 8 bases between. Germline-derived CDR1 and CDR2 are KGHSH and LQKENI. CDR3 DNA sequence: TGTGCCAGCTCACCACCGAACCAAGAAGAGACCCAGTACTTC. Translated, it gives CASSPPNQEETQYF. The whole variable domain, filled in from reference TRBV18 and TRBJ2-5, reads NAGVMQNPRHLVRRRGQEARLRCSPMKGHSHVYWYRQLPEEGLKFMVYLQKENIIDESGMPKERFSAEFPKEGPSILRIQQVVRGDSAAYFCASSPPNQEETQYFGPGTRLLVL.

This clonotype was observed a handful of times. V gene TRBV6-5 combines with J gene TRBJ1-1; D is perhaps TRBD1 (6 bases). The ends were cut back, 7 bases at V and 0 bases at J, with 15 bases in the middle. The CDR3 consists of 15 residues. CDR1 is MNHEY, CDR2 SVGAGI, per germline. The CDR3: CASNRDKNMNTEAFF. The CDR3 bases are TGTGCCAGCAACCGGGACAAAAACATGAACACTGAAGCTTTCTTT.

V is TRBV5-1 and J is TRBJ2-5; D remains ambiguous. This CDR3 region has 17 residues. The germline CDR1 and CDR2 sequences are SGHRS and YFSETQ. V shed 4 bases and J shed 2 bases, with 21 bases lying between them. CDR3 coding DNA: TGCGCCAGCAGCACCGTAGGACCGACCACGATACAAGAGACCCAGTACTTC. Residues: CASSTVGPTTIQETQYF.

The rearrangement links TRBV7-9 to TRBJ1-4; D remains ambiguous. The germline V gene encodes CDR1 SEHNR and CDR2 FQNEAQ (reference sequence). V lost 0 bases and J lost 3, with 11 bases in between. The CDR3 covers 16 residues. CDR3 amino acids: CASSLAGNKPNEKLFF. CDR3 bases: TGTGCCAGCAGCTTAGCGGGCAACAAGCCTAATGAAAAACTGTTTTTT.

The rearrangement joins TRBV4-1 to TRBJ2-7; 7 bases are shared with TRBD1. From germline, CDR1 is MGHRA and CDR2 YSYEKL. Trimming cost V 2 bases and J 5 bases; bases outside gene matches: 9. This CDR3 has 15 residues. Here the CDR3 reads CASSQLGGRENEQYF. In DNA form, the CDR3 reads TGCGCCAGCAGCCAATTAGGGGGCAGAGAGAACGAGCAGTACTTC.

This clonotype was observed a few times. The gene calls are TRBV27 and TRBJ1-1, with D unresolved. Germline V CDR1 and CDR2: MNHEY, SMNVEV (reference sequence). Trimming shortened V by 11 bases and J by 1 base, and 11 bases separated the two germline ends. The length of the CDR3 is 12 residues. CDR3 in amino acids: CASGGPNTEAFF. CDR3 sequence (DNA): TGTGCCTCGGGAGGTCCGAACACTGAAGCTTTCTTT.

There are a few counts of this clonotype. The chain joins TRBV6-6 to TRBJ2-1; a possible D gene is TRBD2 (5 bases). Germline-derived CDR1 and CDR2 are MNHNY and SVGAGI (reference sequence). The CDR3 length is 13 residues. The V end was cut by 0 bases, the J end by 7 bases, with 7 bases between. The CDR3 region is CASSYSRVNEQFF. DNA of the CDR3: TGTGCCAGCAGTTACTCGCGGGTAAATGAGCAGTTCTTC.

This clonotype turned up a few times. The chain has TRBV12-3 or TRBV12-4 and TRBJ2-7, with D possibly matching TRBD1 (6 bases). The CDR3 consists of 13 residues. V was clipped by 5 bases and J by 3 bases, with 11 bases between them. CDR3 sequence (DNA): TGTGCCAGCAGTATTCGGACAGACTACGAGCAGTACTTC. It encodes CASSIRTDYEQYF.

V is TRBV29-1 and J is TRBJ1-5, with 8 positions matching TRBD1. Per the germline V gene, CDR1 is SQVTM and CDR2 is ANQGSEA. V gave up 4 bases and J gave up 2 bases; unmatched junction bases: 4. CDR3 length: 14 residues. The CDR3 reads CSVGGGQGNQPQHF. As DNA, the CDR3 is TGCAGCGTTGGGGGGGGACAGGGCAATCAGCCCCAGCATTTT.

There are a few counts of this clonotype. The CDR3 DNA reads as TGTGCCAGCAGCTTGTGGACTAGCCTCCACGAGCAGTACTTC. Protein product: CASSLWTSLHEQYF. The genes are TRBV5-6 and TRBJ2-7; 8 bases match TRBD2. Trimming cost V 1 base and J 5 bases; bases outside gene matches: 5. The CDR3 length is 14 residues. Germline CDR1 is SGHDT and CDR2 is YYEEEE.

CDR3 protein: CASSFLENTEAFF. The DNA for the CDR3 is TGTGCCAGCAGCTTCTTAGAGAACACTGAAGCTTTCTTT. The chain combines TRBV5-6 with TRBJ1-1, with no clear D. CDR1 is SGHDT, CDR2 YYEEEE, per germline. The CDR3 length is 13 residues. The V end was cut by 2 bases, the J end by 1 base, with 6 bases between.

V and J are TRBV5-1 and TRBJ2-7; TRBD2 might be the D (5 bases). In germline, CDR1 is SGHRS, CDR2 YFSETQ. With 4 bases removed from V and 3 bases from J, the gap between germline ends came to 11 bases. This CDR3 is built from 13 residues. The DNA for the CDR3 is TGCGCCAGCAGCACGGGGTCGAGCTACGAGCAGTACTTC. Protein: CASSTGSSYEQYF.

This chain connects TRBV20-1 to TRBJ2-3, with TRBD1 as a possible D gene (6 bases). Trimming took 3 bases from V and 7 from J, leaving 17 bases between them. The CDR3 is made up of 14 amino acids. The V gene's germline CDR1 is DFQATT and CDR2 SNEGSKA (reference sequence). This CDR3 is CSASLTGTTNTQYF. CDR3 coding DNA: TGCAGTGCTAGTCTTACCGGGACAACCAATACGCAGTATTTT.

This clonotype showed up just a few times. This chain's CDR3 is CASSSRVSSGNTIYF. CDR3 coding DNA: TGTGCCAGCAGCTCGCGGGTTTCCTCTGGAAACACCATATATTTT. This chain uses TRBV7-8 with TRBJ1-3; D unresolved. This CDR3 spans 15 amino acids. Germline lookup yields CDR1 SGHVS and CDR2 FQNEAQ. Trimming left V 4 bases short and J 0 bases short, with 10 bases between.